This paragraph covers one T cell receptor (beta chain) sequence. Its target is unknown. The CDR3 runs 14 residues. Trimming cost V 0 bases and J 11 bases; bases outside gene matches: 8. CDR1 and CDR2 (germline): SGHTA, FQGNSA. This entry comes from a study of cytomegalovirus exposure and HLA in healthy donors. Findings of the study overall: Cytomegalovirus association was listed for 164 TCR beta chains. Accurate prediction of most subjects' HLA-A and HLA-B alleles from TCR beta sequences was reported. Most TCR sequences were rare, but some public TCRs occurred in many donors.

The PCR had 60 Vbeta and 13 Jbeta primers. Data came from immunoSEQ multiplex PCR; TCRdb stores just in-frame clones and leaves some out. The sample holds 100,000 to 150,000 clones, roughly four fifths seen once. This receptor was identified in a man aged 50 to 60 in good health and CMV-seropositive. This chain joins TRBV7-2 and TRBJ2-5, with 8 nucleotides matching TRBD2. The sequenced material came from PBMCs. The CDR3 DNA reads TGTGCCAGCAGCTTAGCACCCCACGGGAGGGAGCAGTACTTC. This sequence encodes CASSLAPHGREQYF.